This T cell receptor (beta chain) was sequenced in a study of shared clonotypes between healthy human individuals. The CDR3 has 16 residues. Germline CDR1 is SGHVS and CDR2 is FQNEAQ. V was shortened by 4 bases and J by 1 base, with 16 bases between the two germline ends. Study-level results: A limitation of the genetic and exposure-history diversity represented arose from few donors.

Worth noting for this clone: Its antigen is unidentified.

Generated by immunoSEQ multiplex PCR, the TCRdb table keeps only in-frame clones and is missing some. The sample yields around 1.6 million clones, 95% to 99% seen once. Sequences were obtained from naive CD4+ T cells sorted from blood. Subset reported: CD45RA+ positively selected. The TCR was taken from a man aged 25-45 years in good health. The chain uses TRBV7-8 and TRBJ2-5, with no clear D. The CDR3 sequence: CASSSSPGLRQETQYF. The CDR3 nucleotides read TGTGCCAGCAGCTCCTCGCCGGGCTTACGCCAAGAGACCCAGTACTTC.